These 5 T cell receptor beta chains share one sample of origin, sequenced in a study of tumor and adjacent non-tumor tissue in lung cancer (dated by TCRdb to between 2017 and 2018). Bulk unsorted tissue served as the source for RNA extraction, and RNA quality was assessed using a NanoDrop ND-1000 and an Agilent 2100. Libraries came from multiplex PCR. The instrument was an Illumina HiSeq 2500. TCRbeta libraries were built by three rounds of nested PCR using primers (Table S4), following protocols modified from ARM-PCR. Clones were called with MiXCR by TCRdb after fastp trimmed the public reads at Q25, and only in-frame beta chains were retained. CDR3 protein duplicates are merged, each entry listing the most common genes and DNA. For this sample the table gives fewer than 120,000 distinct CDR3 sequences, of which 75% to 90% were detected only once. The top ten clones comprise approximately 24% of the sample.

Material for sequencing was lung tumor tissue. All receptors come from a man between 65 and 85 years old with non-small cell lung cancer.

V and J are TRBV10-3 and TRBJ1-6; D is uncertain. The CDR3 spans 16 residues. The germline V gene encodes CDR1 ENHRY and CDR2 SYGVKD. The CDR3 here is CSTAPFNGDNNSPLHF. In nucleotides, the CDR3 is TGTTCCACTGCACCCTTCAACGGGGATAATAATTCACCCCTCCACTTT.

In regard to this clonotype: A junction boundary mismatches the germline segment, possibly from a read error. The chain is built from TRBV6-5 and TRBJ2-1; no reliable D call. CDR3 length equals 17 residues. CDR1 and CDR2 from the germline V gene are MNHEY and SVGAGI. The CDR3 nucleotides read TGTGCCATCAGTTACTCGTTTACGGCTACCGGATACAATGAGCAGTTCTTC. Translating gives CAISYSFTATGYNEQFF.

This clonotype was seen ten or more times. This chain joins TRBV12-3 or TRBV12-4 and TRBJ1-1; TRBD1 might be the D (6 bases). V was shortened by 3 bases and J by 3 bases, with 8 bases between the two germline ends. CDR3 length equals 13 residues. CDR3 loop: CASSFDRYTEAFF. CDR3 in DNA: TGTGCCAGCAGTTTCGACAGGTACACTGAAGCTTTCTTT.

With regard to this clonotype: An end of the junction does not agree with germline; a read error may underlie this. V and J are TRBV6-6 and TRBJ2-1, with 10 bases that match TRBD2. Germline V CDR1 and CDR2: MNHNY, SVGAGI (reference sequence). The CDR3 is 15 residues long. The CDR3 sequence is CAGRTSSGGRNEQFF. DNA of the CDR3: TGCGCCGGCAGGACATCTAGCGGGGGCCGGAATGAGCAGTTCTTC.

This clonotype was seen once. The chain employs TRBV5-1 and TRBJ2-3, with TRBD2 as a possible D gene (6 bases). The CDR3 loop spans 13 amino acids. The germline V gene encodes CDR1 SGHRS and CDR2 YFSETQ. The CDR3 region has the DNA TGCACTAGCAGCTTGATCCCGGGGGATACGCAGTATTTT. Protein: CTSSLIPGDTQYF. Combining the CDR3 with reference TRBV5-1 and TRBJ2-3 gives the whole variable domain KAGVTQTPRYLIKTRGQQVTLSCSPISGHRSVSWYQQTPGQGLQFLFEYFSETQRNKGNFPGRFSGRQFSNSRSEMNVSTLELGDSALYLCTSSLIPGDTQYFGPGTRLTVL.